Below, 12 T cell receptor beta chains from the same sample are listed, as sequenced in a study of blood T cell repertoires in COVID-19. Measured with immunoSEQ multiplex PCR; TCRdb has only the in-frame clones, and not every one. The sample holds over 120,000 clones, about 90% seen once. Sequenced: peripheral blood. Receptors were obtained from a man between 45 and 60 years old who had recovered from COVID-19.

This clone has a handful of counts. This chain joins TRBV19 and TRBJ2-2, with a tentative D call TRBD2 (6 bases). This CDR3 spans 16 amino acids. Per the germline V gene, CDR1 is LNHDA and CDR2 is SQIVND (reference sequence). The V end lost 3 bases, the J end lost 6 bases, and 17 bases lay between the germline ends. CDR3 residues: CASSIDPGLTSGELFF. CDR3 coding DNA: TGTGCCAGTAGTATTGACCCGGGACTCACATCCGGGGAGCTGTTTTTT.

V is TRBV20-1 and J is TRBJ2-7; 9 bases are a match to TRBD1. The CDR3 length is 16 residues. The germline gives CDR1 DFQATT, CDR2 SNEGSKA (reference sequence). The J segment lost 1 base and the V segment lost 3 bases, leaving 10 bases of the junction unmatched. CDR3 coding DNA: TGCAGTGCTAGTGCTCCGGGACAGGGCCTATCCTACGAGCAGTACTTC. Protein product: CSASAPGQGLSYEQYF.

This clone was seen a few times. V usage is TRBV2 and J usage is TRBJ1-5, with a weak D call TRBD1 (6 bases). The CDR3 covers 13 residues. The V end was cut by 3 bases, the J end by 5 bases, with 8 bases between. CDR1 and CDR2 (germline): SNHLY, FYNNEI. The CDR3 loop reads CASSDDRHQPQHF. CDR3 sequence (DNA): TGTGCCAGCAGTGATGACAGGCATCAGCCCCAGCATTTT. The variable domain in full, with the rest retrieved from reference TRBV2 and TRBJ1-5, is EPEVTQTPSHQVTQMGQEVILRCVPISNHLYFYWYRQILGQKVEFLVSFYNNEISEKSEIFDDQFSVERPDGSNFTLKIRSTKLEDSAMYFCASSDDRHQPQHFGDGTRLSIL.

The V call is TRBV19, the J call TRBJ2-5; tentative D call: TRBD1 (5 bases). Between the trimmed V and J ends, which lost 1 base and 5 bases, there was a span of 11 bases. The CDR3 runs 14 residues. Germline values: CDR1 LNHDA, CDR2 SQIVND (reference sequence). CDR3 sequence reads: CASSIGRGTETQYF. CDR3 in DNA: TGTGCCAGTAGTATAGGTAGGGGTACTGAGACCCAGTACTTC. The whole variable domain, filled in from reference TRBV19 and TRBJ2-5, reads DGGITQSPKYLFRKEGQNVTLSCEQNLNHDAMYWYRQDPGQGLRLIYYSQIVNDFQKGDIAEGYSVSREKKESFPLTVTSAQKNPTAFYLCASSIGRGTETQYFGPGTRLLVL.

The chain uses TRBV27 and TRBJ1-1; D gene uncertain. Trimming removed 0 bases from V and 5 bases from J, with 13 bases in between. This CDR3 has 15 amino acids. The germline CDR1 and CDR2 sequences are MNHEY and SMNVEV (reference sequence). The CDR3 sequence: CASSLSSAARTEAFF. Here the CDR3 DNA reads TGTGCCAGCAGTTTATCGTCTGCAGCGAGGACTGAAGCTTTCTTT.

This clone was recorded only once. The rearrangement links TRBV4-3 to TRBJ1-2, with D hard to call. The CDR3 spans 9 residues. Trimming stripped 4 bases from V and 11 bases from J, with 5 bases between. Germline lookup yields CDR1 LGHNA and CDR2 YSLEER. CDR3 in amino acids: CASSLGYTF. CDR3 nucleotide sequence: TGCGCCAGCAGCCTCGGGTACACCTTC.

The chain is built from TRBV27 and TRBJ1-2; 7 bases match TRBD1. The V and J ends lost 4 bases and 7 bases, in that order; junction bases with no gene match: 9. Germline assignment: CDR1 MNHEY and CDR2 SMNVEV (reference sequence). CDR3 length equals 14 residues. CDR3 in DNA: TGTGCCAGCAGTTGGAGGACAGGAGGTAGTGGCTACACCTTC. Protein: CASSWRTGGSGYTF.

This clone has only a few counts. V gene TRBV19 combines with J gene TRBJ1-2; 7 nucleotides line up with TRBD1. The V and J ends lost 5 bases and 5 bases, in that order; junction bases with no gene match: 8. Germline CDR1 and CDR2: LNHDA and SQIVND (reference sequence). This CDR3 spans 14 amino acids. The CDR3 coding sequence is TGTGCCAGTAGTCCGTGGGGGACAGTATATGGCTACACCTTC. It specifies CASSPWGTVYGYTF.

The chain has TRBV4-3 and TRBJ2-3, with D possibly being TRBD1 (6 bases). V lost 0 bases and J 1 base, leaving 17 bases between the germline ends. The CDR3 runs to 18 residues. The V gene's germline CDR1 is LGHNA and CDR2 YSLEER. CDR3 sequence reads: CASSQDISTGWGTDTQYF. As DNA, the CDR3 is TGCGCCAGCAGCCAAGATATCTCCACAGGGTGGGGCACAGATACGCAGTATTTT.

The gene calls are TRBV5-5 and TRBJ1-1; 11 nucleotides line up with TRBD1. V gave up 0 bases and J gave up 1 base; unmatched junction bases: 8. Per the germline V gene, CDR1 is SGHKS and CDR2 is YYEKEE (reference sequence). This CDR3 contains 18 residues. In nucleotides, the CDR3 is TGTGCCAGCAGCTTGGGAATTGGACAGGGGGCAGGGAACACTGAAGCTTTCTTT. It is translated as CASSLGIGQGAGNTEAFF. Combining the CDR3 with reference TRBV5-5 and TRBJ1-1 gives the whole variable domain DAGVTQSPTHLIKTRGQQVTLRCSPISGHKSVSWYQQVLGQGPQFIFQYYEKEERGRGNFPDRFSARQFPNYSSELNVNALLLGDSALYLCASSLGIGQGAGNTEAFFGQGTRLTVV.

The CDR3 nucleotides are TGTGCCAGCAGTGAACGGGCAACTAATGAAAAACTGTTTTTT. Encoded protein: CASSERATNEKLFF. The chain uses TRBV6-1 and TRBJ1-4; no clear D gene. Trimming stripped 2 bases from V and 0 bases from J, with 4 bases between. Per the germline V gene, CDR1 is MNHNS and CDR2 is SASEGT. CDR3 length equals 14 residues.

The CDR3 region is CASSTMSYNSPLHF. CDR3 sequence (DNA): TGTGCCAGCAGCACTATGAGTTATAATTCACCCCTCCACTTT. J is TRBJ1-6 and V is TRBV5-6; D ambiguous. The germline V and J ends were trimmed by 4 bases and 4 bases, with 9 bases remaining between them. The CDR3 covers 14 residues. The germline CDR1 and CDR2 sequences are SGHDT and YYEEEE.